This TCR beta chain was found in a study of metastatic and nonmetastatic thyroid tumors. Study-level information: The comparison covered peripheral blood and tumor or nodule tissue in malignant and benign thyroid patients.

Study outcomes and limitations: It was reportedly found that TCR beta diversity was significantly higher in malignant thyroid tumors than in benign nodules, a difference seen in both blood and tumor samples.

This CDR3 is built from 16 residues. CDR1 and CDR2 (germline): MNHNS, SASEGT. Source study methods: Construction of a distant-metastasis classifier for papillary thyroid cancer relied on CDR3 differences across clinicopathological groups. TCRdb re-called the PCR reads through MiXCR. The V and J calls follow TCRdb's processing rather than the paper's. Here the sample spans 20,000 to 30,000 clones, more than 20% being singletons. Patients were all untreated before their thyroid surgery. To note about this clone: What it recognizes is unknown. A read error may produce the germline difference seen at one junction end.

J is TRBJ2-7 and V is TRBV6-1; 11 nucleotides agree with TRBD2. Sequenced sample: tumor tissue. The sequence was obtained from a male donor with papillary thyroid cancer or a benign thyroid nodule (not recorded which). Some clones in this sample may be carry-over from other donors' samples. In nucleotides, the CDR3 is TGTGCCTGCAGTGATATCAGACTAGCGGGGTTCTACGAGCAGTACTTC. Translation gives CACSDIRLAGFYEQYF.